This passage covers 16 T cell receptor beta chains from one sample sequenced in a study of shared clonotypes between healthy human individuals (dated by TCRdb to about 2020). The method behind the library was the immunoSEQ multiplex PCR assay. What TCRdb holds here is the immuneACCESS table cut down to in-frame rearrangements. Part of the clones is not present; checked against another copy, under half of the missing clones reflect an unresolved V gene, and the others are unexplained. The sample has about 1,800,000 clones on record, less than 95% of them singletons. Around 1.2% of the sample lies in the top ten. CD8 naive samples consisted of CD45RO-negative cells that were positively selected for CCR7, yielding a CD45RA+CCR7+ population without TemRA cells. Material for sequencing was naive CD8+ T cells sorted from blood. This specimen's cell subset or site label, per the study, means: CD45RA+CCR7+. All receptors come from a man younger than 35 in good health.

The chain carries TRBV6-1 and TRBJ2-7; weak D call: TRBD1 (6 bases). The CDR3 extends over 14 amino acids. Trimming shortened V by 5 bases and J by 0 bases, and 11 bases separated the two germline ends. In germline, CDR1 is MNHNS, CDR2 SASEGT. CDR3 sequence (DNA): TGTGCCAGCAGTATGAGGGGGATCTCCTACGAGCAGTACTTC. It codes for CASSMRGISYEQYF.

The chain combines TRBV6-5 with TRBJ2-3; a possible D gene is TRBD2 (6 bases). Germline assignment: CDR1 MNHEY and CDR2 SVGAGI. The CDR3 length is 15 residues. Trimming pared 2 bases from V and 3 bases from J, leaving 12 bases between. CDR3 DNA: TGTGCCAGCAGTTACGGTGGGGGGATGACAGATACGCAGTATTTT. Its translation: CASSYGGGMTDTQYF.

The gene calls are TRBV15 and TRBJ2-2; D possibly corresponds to TRBD1 (6 bases). The CDR3 extends over 14 amino acids. The V and J ends lost 0 bases and 7 bases respectively, with 9 bases between them. Germline CDR1 LNHNV, CDR2 YYDKDF (reference sequence). The CDR3 protein is CATSRDLGGGELFF. CDR3 sequence (DNA): TGTGCCACCAGCAGAGATTTAGGGGGCGGGGAGCTGTTTTTT. Complete variable domain (other parts from reference TRBV15 and TRBJ2-2): DAMVIQNPRYQVTQFGKPVTLSCSQTLNHNVMYWYQQKSSQAPKLLFHYYDKDFNNEADTPDNFQSRRPNTSFCFLDIRSPGLGDTAMYLCATSRDLGGGELFFGEGSRLTVL.

The chain joins TRBV28 to TRBJ1-2; D possibly corresponds to TRBD1 (5 bases). V was trimmed by 1 base and J by 0 bases, leaving 12 bases between them. The germline V gene has CDR1 MDHEN and CDR2 SYDVKM. CDR3 length: 16 amino acids. The CDR3 protein is CASSLFQTETNYGYTF. The CDR3 region has the DNA TGTGCCAGCAGTTTATTTCAGACAGAAACTAACTATGGCTACACCTTC.

V gene TRBV10-1 combines with J gene TRBJ2-7; possibly TRBD1 for D (6 bases). The germline gives CDR1 WNHNN, CDR2 SYGVQD (reference sequence). V dropped 2 bases and J dropped 7 bases, with 12 bases sitting between them. CDR3 length equals 13 residues. The CDR3 nucleotides read TGCGCCAGCAGTGAGACAGGGCCCAGGGAGCAGTACTTC. It codes for CASSETGPREQYF.

Written as DNA, the CDR3 is TGTGCCAGCATCTCGACCAGCGAACAAGAGACCCAGTACTTC. Amino acids: CASISTSEQETQYF. J is TRBJ2-5 and V is TRBV7-8; D gene ambiguous. This CDR3 has 14 amino acids. CDR1 and CDR2 from the germline V gene are SGHVS and FQNEAQ. The V end lost 7 bases, the J end lost 2 bases, and 14 bases lay between the germline ends.

The chain recombines TRBV27 with TRBJ2-3, with no clear D. The CDR3 sequence is 11 residues long. Between the trimmed V and J ends, which lost 8 bases and 2 bases, there was a span of 5 bases. Germline CDR1 MNHEY, CDR2 SMNVEV (reference sequence). The CDR3 bases are TGTGCCAGCCAAACCACAGATACGCAGTATTTT. This translates into CASQTTDTQYF.

The table lists this clone with a count of one. The genes are TRBV27 and TRBJ1-5; TRBD1 agrees at 7 bases. The V gene's germline CDR1 is MNHEY and CDR2 SMNVEV (reference sequence). V lost 5 bases and J lost 5; bases outside the gene matches: 6. The CDR3 spans 14 residues. In DNA form, the CDR3 reads TGTGCCAGCAGTACACAGGGGTCTTATCAGCCCCAGCATTTT. Its translation: CASSTQGSYQPQHF.

CDR3 amino acids: CASSFGGNAAYEQYF. CDR3 nucleotide sequence: TGTGCCAGCAGCTTTGGTGGGAATGCGGCCTACGAGCAGTACTTC. The V call is TRBV13, the J call TRBJ2-7; no firm D call. The germline V and J ends were trimmed by 3 bases and 2 bases, with 14 bases remaining between them. Per the germline V gene, CDR1 is PRHDT and CDR2 is FYEKMQ (reference sequence). The CDR3 has 15 residues. The full variable domain, with the rest looked up from reference TRBV13 and TRBJ2-7, is AAGVIQSPRHLIKEKRETATLKCYPIPRHDTVYWYQQGPGQDPQFLISFYEKMQSDKGSIPDRFSAQQFSDYHSELNMSSLELGDSALYFCASSFGGNAAYEQYFGPGTRLTVT.

The chain carries TRBV7-9 and TRBJ1-1; D possibly corresponds to TRBD1 (6 bases). Germline CDR1 reads SEHNR; CDR2 reads FQNEAQ (reference sequence). CDR3 length: 13 residues. V was trimmed by 4 bases and J by 3 bases, leaving 9 bases between them. CDR3 coding DNA: TGTGCCAGCAGCTCAGGGGTGGACACTGAAGCTTTCTTT. Residues: CASSSGVDTEAFF.

The V gene is TRBV5-1, the J gene TRBJ1-5; 11 nucleotides match TRBD1. The CDR3 loop spans 16 amino acids. The germline CDR1 and CDR2 sequences are SGHRS and YFSETQ. Trimming removed 0 bases from V and 6 bases from J; junction bases left unmatched: 5. The CDR3 spells CASSLGTGGAGQPQHF. CDR3 in DNA: TGCGCCAGCAGCTTGGGGACAGGGGGCGCGGGTCAGCCCCAGCATTTT.

The J gene is TRBJ2-7, the V gene TRBV13; 11 nucleotides align to TRBD2. This CDR3 region has 14 residues. Germline V lookup: CDR1 PRHDT, CDR2 FYEKMQ (reference sequence). V lost 5 bases and J lost 7; bases outside the gene matches: 7. CDR3 nucleotides: TGTGCCAGCAGCGTAGCGGGAGGGCCGCAAGAGCAGTACTTC. Protein sequence: CASSVAGGPQEQYF.

The J gene is TRBJ2-2, the V gene TRBV6-1; TRBD1 agrees at 8 bases. CDR1 MNHNS and CDR2 SASEGT come from the germline V gene. The ends lost 3 bases at V and 4 bases at J; junction bases unmatched: 4. This CDR3 is built from 15 residues. The CDR3 region has the DNA TGTGCCAGCAGTGAGTGGACAGGGTCCACCGGGGAGCTGTTTTTT. It codes for CASSEWTGSTGELFF.

In the case of this clone: The sample contains more than one DNA sequence encoding this CDR3. The rearrangement uses TRBV27 and TRBJ2-1; D possibly corresponds to TRBD1 (5 bases). Germline assignment: CDR1 MNHEY and CDR2 SMNVEV (reference sequence). The CDR3 has 11 amino acids. Deletions cut 3 bases from V and 10 bases from J, with 7 bases between. The CDR3 bases are TGTGCCAGCAGTTTTGGGGCGGAGCAGTTCTTC. Translation: CASSFGAEQFF.

The CDR3: CASSETGWGTGELFF. The CDR3 DNA is TGTGCCAGCAGCGAGACAGGGTGGGGAACCGGGGAGCTGTTTTTT. V and J are TRBV9 and TRBJ2-2, with TRBD1 matching over 7 bases. The CDR3 is made up of 15 amino acids. The germline gives CDR1 SGDLS, CDR2 YYNGEE. J gave up 5 bases and V 3 bases, and 7 bases lay outside the gene matches.

This clone is a singleton in its sample. The chain is built from TRBV7-9 and TRBJ2-7; 7 bases match TRBD1. The CDR3 sequence is 15 residues long. Germline trimming cut 3 bases from V and 2 bases from J; bases unmatched to any gene: 7. Germline V gene sequence: CDR1 SEHNR, CDR2 FQNEAQ (reference sequence). The chain's CDR3 is CASSFTGASTYEQYF. The CDR3 nucleotides are TGTGCCAGCAGCTTCACAGGGGCGAGCACCTACGAGCAGTACTTC.